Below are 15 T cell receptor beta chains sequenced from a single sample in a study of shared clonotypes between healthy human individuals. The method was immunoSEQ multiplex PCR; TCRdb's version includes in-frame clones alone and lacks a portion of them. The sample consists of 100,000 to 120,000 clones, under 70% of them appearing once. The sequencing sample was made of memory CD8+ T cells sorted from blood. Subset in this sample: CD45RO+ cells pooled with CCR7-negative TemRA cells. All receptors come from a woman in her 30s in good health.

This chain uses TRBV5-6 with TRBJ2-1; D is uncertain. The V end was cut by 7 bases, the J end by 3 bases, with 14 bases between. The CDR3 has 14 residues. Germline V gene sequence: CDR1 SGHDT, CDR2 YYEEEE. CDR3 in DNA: TGTGCCAGCGCCGTGGGCCTTAACTACAATGAGCAGTTCTTC. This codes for CASAVGLNYNEQFF.

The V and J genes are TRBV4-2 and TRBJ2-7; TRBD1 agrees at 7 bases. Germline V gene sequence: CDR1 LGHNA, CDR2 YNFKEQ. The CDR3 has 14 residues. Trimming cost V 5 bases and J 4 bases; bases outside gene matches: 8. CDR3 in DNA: TGTGCCAGCAGCTTGTGGGACAGACCTTACGAGCAGTACTTC. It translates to CASSLWDRPYEQYF.

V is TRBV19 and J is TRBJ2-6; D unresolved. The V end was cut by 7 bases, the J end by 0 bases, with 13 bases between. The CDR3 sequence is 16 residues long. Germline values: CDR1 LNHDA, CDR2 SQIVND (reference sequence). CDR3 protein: CASNRRLSSGANVLTF. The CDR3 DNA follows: TGTGCCAGTAATCGGCGCCTCAGCTCTGGGGCCAACGTCCTGACTTTC.

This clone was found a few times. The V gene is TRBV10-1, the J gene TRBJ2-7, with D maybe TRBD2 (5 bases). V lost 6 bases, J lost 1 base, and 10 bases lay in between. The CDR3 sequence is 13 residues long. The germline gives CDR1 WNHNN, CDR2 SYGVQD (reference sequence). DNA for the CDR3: TGCGCCAGCAGGCCCTCGGGGTCCTACGAGCAGTACTTC. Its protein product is CASRPSGSYEQYF.

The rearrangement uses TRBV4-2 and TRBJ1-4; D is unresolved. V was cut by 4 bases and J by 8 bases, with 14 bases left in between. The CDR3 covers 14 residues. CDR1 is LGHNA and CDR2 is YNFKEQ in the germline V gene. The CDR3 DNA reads TGTGCCAGCAGCCTATCCTGGGGAGGAGAAAAACTGTTTTTT. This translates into CASSLSWGGEKLFF.

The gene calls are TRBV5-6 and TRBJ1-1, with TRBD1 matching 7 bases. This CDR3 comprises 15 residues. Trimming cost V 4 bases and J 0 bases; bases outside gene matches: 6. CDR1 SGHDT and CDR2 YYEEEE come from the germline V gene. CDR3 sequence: CASSHFDRVNTEAFF. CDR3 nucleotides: TGTGCCAGCAGCCACTTCGACAGGGTGAACACTGAAGCTTTCTTT.

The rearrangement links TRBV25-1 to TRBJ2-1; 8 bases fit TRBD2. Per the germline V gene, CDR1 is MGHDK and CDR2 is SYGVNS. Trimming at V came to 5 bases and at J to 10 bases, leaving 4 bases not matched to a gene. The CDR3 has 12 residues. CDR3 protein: CASSRTSNEQFF. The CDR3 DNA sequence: TGTGCCAGCAGTCGGACTAGCAACGAGCAGTTCTTC.

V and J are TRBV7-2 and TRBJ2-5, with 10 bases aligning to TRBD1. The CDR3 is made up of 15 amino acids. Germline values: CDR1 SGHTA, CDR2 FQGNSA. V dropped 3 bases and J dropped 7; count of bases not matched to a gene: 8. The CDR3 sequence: CASSFSWTGGRTQYF. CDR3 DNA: TGTGCCAGCAGCTTCAGTTGGACAGGGGGTAGGACCCAGTACTTC.

The CDR3 here is CASSVSSRANVLTF. CDR3 sequence (DNA): TGTGCCAGCAGCGTCTCCTCACGGGCCAACGTCCTGACTTTC. The rearrangement uses TRBV9 and TRBJ2-6; the D is unclear. V was cut by 2 bases and J by 5 bases, with 8 bases left in between. CDR1 and CDR2 from the germline V gene are SGDLS and YYNGEE. The CDR3 spans 14 residues.

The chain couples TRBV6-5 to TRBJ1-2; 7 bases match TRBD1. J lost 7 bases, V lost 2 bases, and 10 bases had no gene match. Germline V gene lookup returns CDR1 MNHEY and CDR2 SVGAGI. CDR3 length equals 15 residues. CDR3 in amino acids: CASSYATGRVFGYTF. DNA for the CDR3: TGTGCCAGCAGTTACGCGACAGGGAGAGTTTTTGGCTACACCTTC.

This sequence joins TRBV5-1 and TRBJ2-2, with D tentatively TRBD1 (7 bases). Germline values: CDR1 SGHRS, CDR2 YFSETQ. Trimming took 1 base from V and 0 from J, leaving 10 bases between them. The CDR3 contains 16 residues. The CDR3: CASSLPGGSNTGELFF. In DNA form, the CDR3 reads TGCGCCAGCAGCTTGCCAGGGGGGTCGAACACCGGGGAGCTGTTTTTT.

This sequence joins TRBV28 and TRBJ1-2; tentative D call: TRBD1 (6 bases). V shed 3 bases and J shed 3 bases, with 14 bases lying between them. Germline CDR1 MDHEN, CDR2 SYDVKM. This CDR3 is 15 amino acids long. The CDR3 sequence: CASSFRGTTYYGYTF. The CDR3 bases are TGTGCCAGCAGTTTCAGGGGAACCACGTACTATGGCTACACCTTC.

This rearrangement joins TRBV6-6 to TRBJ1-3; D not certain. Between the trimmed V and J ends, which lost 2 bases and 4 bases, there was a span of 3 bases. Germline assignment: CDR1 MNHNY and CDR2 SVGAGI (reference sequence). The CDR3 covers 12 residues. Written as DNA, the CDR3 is TGTGCCAGCAGTTACGTAGGAAACACCATATATTTT. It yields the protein CASSYVGNTIYF.

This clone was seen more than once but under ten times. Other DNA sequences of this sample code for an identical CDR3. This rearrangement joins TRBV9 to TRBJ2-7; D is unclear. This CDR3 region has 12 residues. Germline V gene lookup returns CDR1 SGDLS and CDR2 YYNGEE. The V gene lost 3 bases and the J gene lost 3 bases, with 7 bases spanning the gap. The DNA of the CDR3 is TGTGCCAGCAGCGGCGACGGCTACGAGCAGTACTTC. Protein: CASSGDGYEQYF.

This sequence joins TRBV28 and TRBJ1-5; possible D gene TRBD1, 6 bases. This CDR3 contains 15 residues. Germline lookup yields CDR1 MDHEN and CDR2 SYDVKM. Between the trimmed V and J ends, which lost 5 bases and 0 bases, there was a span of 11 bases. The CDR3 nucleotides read TGTGCCAGCAGTCTTCCGGGACATAGCAATCAGCCCCAGCATTTT. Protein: CASSLPGHSNQPQHF.